The clone carrying this T cell receptor (beta chain) was counted at least ten times. Its antigen is undetermined. Each TCR cDNA molecule bore a unique molecular identifier. Each CDR3 protein is one row after TCRdb ran MiXCR on the 5' RACE reads. The profile shows about 14,000 distinct CDR3 sequences, about 4.4% of them singletons. Sample time point: sample taken at primary tumor resection. The approximately 78 donors had untreated early-stage non-small cell lung cancer. Between the trimmed V and J ends, which lost 6 bases and 10 bases, there was a span of 13 bases. The CDR3 runs 12 residues. This entry belongs to a study of spatial heterogeneity in lung cancer. Study-level findings and limits: Within tumors, counts of expanded alpha and beta TCRs tracked tumor mutation counts.

The TCR comes from a female donor with early-stage non-small cell lung cancer. This chain links TRBV12-3 or TRBV12-4 with TRBJ2-1; possible D gene TRBD1, 5 bases. The sample here was lung tumor tissue, taken at surgery. CDR3 in amino acids: CASSRSGWEQFF. The CDR3 DNA is TGTGCCAGCAGCCGCTCAGGGTGGGAGCAGTTCTTC.